This TCR beta chain was obtained from a study of spatial heterogeneity in lung cancer. Between the trimmed V and J ends, which lost 3 bases and 10 bases, there was a span of 10 bases. From germline, CDR1 is MNHNY and CDR2 SVGAGI (reference sequence). CDR3 length: 13 amino acids. Time point noted: sample taken at primary tumor resection. Sequencing of whole RNA from tumor, nontumor lung or frozen PBMC involved no sorting. In TCRdb, the 5' RACE reads were re-called with MiXCR into one record per CDR3 protein. The sample yields tens of thousands of distinct CDR3 sequences, 5.2% seen once. This clonotype was recorded many times.

The rearrangement uses TRBV6-6 and TRBJ1-6; D is perhaps TRBD1 (5 bases). Sequences were derived from PBMCs, sampled at surgery. This receptor was obtained from a female donor with early-stage non-small cell lung cancer. Here the CDR3 DNA reads TGTGCCAGCAGTTATGACGGGGGATCACCCCTCCACTTT. Its protein product is CASSYDGGSPLHF.